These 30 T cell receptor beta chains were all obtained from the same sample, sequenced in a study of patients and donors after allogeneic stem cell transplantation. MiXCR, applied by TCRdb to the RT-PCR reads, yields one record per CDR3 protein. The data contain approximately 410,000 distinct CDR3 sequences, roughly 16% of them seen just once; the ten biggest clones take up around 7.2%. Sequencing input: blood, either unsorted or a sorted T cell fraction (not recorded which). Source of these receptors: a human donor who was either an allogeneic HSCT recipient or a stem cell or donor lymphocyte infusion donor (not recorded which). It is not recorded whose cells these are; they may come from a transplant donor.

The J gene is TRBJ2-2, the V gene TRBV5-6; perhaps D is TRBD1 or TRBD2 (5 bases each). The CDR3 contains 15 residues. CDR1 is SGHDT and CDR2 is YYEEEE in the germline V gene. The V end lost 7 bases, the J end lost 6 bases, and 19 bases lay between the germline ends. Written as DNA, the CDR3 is TGTGCCAGCGAAGGGAGACAGTCGTTTTCCGGGGAGCTGTTTTTT. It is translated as CASEGRQSFSGELFF.

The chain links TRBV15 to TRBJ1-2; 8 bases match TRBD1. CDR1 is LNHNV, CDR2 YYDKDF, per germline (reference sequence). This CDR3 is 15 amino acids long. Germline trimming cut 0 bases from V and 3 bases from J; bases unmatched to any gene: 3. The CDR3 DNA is TGTGCCACCAGCAGAGACGGACAGGGTTACTATGGCTACACCTTC. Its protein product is CATSRDGQGYYGYTF.

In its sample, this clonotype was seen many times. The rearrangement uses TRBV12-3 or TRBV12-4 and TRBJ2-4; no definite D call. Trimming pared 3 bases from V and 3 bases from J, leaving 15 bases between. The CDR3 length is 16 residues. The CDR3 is CASSLGRRTYKNIQYF. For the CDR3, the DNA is TGTGCCAGCAGTTTGGGCAGACGAACTTACAAAAACATTCAGTACTTC.

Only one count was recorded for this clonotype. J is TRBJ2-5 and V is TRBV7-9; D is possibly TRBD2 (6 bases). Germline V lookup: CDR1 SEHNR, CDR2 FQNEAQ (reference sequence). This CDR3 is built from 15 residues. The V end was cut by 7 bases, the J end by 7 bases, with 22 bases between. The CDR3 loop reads CASTLVWGVVGTQYF. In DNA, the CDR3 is TGTGCCAGCACCCTAGTTTGGGGGGTCGTTGGGACCCAGTACTTC.

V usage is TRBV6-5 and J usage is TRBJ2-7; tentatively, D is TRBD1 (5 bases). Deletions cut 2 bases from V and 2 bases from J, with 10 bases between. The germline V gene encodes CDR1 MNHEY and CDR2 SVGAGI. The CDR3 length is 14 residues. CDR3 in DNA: TGTGCCAGCAGTTACGGACACGGAGCCTACGAGCAGTACTTC. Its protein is CASSYGHGAYEQYF.

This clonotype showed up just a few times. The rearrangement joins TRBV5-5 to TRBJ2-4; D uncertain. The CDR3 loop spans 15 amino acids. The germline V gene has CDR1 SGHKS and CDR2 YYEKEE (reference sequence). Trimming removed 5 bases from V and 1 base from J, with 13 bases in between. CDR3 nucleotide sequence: TGTGCCAGCAGTACTTGGTTCTTGGCCAAAAACATTCAGTACTTC. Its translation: CASSTWFLAKNIQYF.

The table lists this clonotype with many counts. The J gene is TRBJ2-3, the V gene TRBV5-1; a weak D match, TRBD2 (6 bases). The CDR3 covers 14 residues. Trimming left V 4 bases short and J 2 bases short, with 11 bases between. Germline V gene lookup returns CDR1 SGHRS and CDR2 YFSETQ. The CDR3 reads CASSPGLHTDTQYF. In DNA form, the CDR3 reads TGCGCCAGCAGCCCGGGACTGCACACAGATACGCAGTATTTT.

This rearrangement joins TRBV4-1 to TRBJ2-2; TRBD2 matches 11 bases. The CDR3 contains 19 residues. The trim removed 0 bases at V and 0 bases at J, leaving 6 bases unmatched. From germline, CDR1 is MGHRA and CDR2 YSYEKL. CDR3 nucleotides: TGCGCCAGCAGCCAAGAACTAGCGGGAGTTTACGCGAACACCGGGGAGCTGTTTTTT. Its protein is CASSQELAGVYANTGELFF.

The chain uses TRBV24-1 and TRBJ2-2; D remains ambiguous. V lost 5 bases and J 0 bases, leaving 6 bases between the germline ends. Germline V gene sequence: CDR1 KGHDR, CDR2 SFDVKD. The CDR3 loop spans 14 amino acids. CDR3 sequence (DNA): TGTGCCACCAGTGGAGTTTCGAACACCGGGGAGCTGTTTTTT. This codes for CATSGVSNTGELFF.

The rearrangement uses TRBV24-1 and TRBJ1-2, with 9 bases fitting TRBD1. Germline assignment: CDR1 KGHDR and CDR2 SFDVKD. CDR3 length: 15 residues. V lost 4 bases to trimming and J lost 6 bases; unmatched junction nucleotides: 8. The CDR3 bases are TGTGCCACCAGTGACACCGGGACAGGGTTTGATGGCTACACCTTC. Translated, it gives CATSDTGTGFDGYTF.

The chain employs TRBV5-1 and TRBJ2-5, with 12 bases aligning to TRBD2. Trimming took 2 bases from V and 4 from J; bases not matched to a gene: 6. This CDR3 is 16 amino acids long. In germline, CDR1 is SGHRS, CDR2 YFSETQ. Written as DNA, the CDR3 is TGCGCCAGCAGCTTACTACTAGCGGGAGGTCCAGAGACCCAGTACTTC. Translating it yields CASSLLLAGGPETQYF.

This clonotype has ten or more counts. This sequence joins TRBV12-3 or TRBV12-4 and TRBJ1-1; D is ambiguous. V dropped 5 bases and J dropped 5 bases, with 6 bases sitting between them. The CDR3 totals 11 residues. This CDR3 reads CASSRGTEAFF. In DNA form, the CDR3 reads TGTGCCAGCAGTCGAGGGACTGAAGCTTTCTTT.

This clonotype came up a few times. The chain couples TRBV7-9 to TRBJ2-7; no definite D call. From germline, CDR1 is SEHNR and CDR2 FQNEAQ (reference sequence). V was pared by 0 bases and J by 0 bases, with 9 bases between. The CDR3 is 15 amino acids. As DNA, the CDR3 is TGTGCCAGCAGCTTAGCCGGCGGATTCTCCTACGAGCAGTACTTC. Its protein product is CASSLAGGFSYEQYF.

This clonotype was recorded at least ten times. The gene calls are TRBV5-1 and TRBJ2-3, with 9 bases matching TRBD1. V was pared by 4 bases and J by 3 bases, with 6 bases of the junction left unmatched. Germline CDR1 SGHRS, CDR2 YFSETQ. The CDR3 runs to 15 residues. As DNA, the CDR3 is TGCGCCAGCAGCCTGGGACAGGGTGGAACAGATACGCAGTATTTT. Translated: CASSLGQGGTDTQYF.

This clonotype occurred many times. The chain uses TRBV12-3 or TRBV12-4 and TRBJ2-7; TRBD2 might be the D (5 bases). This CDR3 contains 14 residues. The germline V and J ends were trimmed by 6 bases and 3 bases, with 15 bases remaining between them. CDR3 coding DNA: TGTGCCAGCAGCCCCTCTAGCAGGATCTACGAGCAGTACTTC. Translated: CASSPSSRIYEQYF.

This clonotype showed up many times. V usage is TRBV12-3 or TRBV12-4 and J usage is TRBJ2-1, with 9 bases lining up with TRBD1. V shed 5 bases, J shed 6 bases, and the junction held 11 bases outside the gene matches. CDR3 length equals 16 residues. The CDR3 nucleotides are TGTGCCAGCAGTGCCCTGGACAGGGGTTCGGTCAATGAGCAGTTCTTC. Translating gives CASSALDRGSVNEQFF.

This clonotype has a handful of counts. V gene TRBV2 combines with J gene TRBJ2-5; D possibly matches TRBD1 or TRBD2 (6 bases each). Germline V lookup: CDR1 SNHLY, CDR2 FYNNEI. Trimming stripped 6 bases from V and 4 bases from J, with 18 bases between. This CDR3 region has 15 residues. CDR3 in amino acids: CASSADPWGAETQYF. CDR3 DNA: TGTGCCAGCAGCGCAGACCCCTGGGGGGCAGAGACCCAGTACTTC.

CDR3 sequence: CASSGRGWNTEAFF. The CDR3 bases are TGTGCCAGCAGCGGCAGGGGGTGGAACACTGAAGCTTTCTTT. The chain recombines TRBV9 with TRBJ1-1; 7 bases are a match to TRBD1. CDR1 and CDR2 (germline): SGDLS, YYNGEE. The CDR3 extends over 14 amino acids. Trimming removed 3 bases from V and 1 base from J; junction bases left unmatched: 3.

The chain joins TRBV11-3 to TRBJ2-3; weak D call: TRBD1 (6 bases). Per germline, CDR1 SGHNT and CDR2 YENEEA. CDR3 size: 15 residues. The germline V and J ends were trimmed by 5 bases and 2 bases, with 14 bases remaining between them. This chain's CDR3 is CASSEDRDNTDTQYF. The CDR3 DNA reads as TGTGCCAGCAGCGAAGACCGGGACAACACAGATACGCAGTATTTT.

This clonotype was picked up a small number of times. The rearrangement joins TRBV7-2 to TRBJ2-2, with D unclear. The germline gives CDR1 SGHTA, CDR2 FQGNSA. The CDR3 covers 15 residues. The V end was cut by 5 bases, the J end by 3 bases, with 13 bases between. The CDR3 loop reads CASSPRLSHTGELFF. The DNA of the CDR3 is TGTGCCAGCAGCCCTAGGCTCAGTCACACCGGGGAGCTGTTTTTT.

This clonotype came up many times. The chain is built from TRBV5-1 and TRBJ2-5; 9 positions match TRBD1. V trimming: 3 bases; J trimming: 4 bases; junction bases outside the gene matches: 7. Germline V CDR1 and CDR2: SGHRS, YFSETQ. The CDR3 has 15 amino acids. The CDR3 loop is CASSSAGTGRETQYF. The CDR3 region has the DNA TGCGCCAGCAGCTCCGCCGGGACAGGGCGAGAGACCCAGTACTTC. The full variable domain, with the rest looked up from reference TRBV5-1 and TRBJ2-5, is KAGVTQTPRYLIKTRGQQVTLSCSPISGHRSVSWYQQTPGQGLQFLFEYFSETQRNKGNFPGRFSGRQFSNSRSEMNVSTLELGDSALYLCASSSAGTGRETQYFGPGTRLLVL.

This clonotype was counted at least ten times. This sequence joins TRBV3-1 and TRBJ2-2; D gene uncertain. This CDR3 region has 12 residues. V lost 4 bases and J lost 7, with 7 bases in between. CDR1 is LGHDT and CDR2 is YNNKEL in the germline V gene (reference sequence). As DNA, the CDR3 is TGTGCCAGCAGCCCGCTGGGCGGGGAGCTGTTTTTT. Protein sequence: CASSPLGGELFF.

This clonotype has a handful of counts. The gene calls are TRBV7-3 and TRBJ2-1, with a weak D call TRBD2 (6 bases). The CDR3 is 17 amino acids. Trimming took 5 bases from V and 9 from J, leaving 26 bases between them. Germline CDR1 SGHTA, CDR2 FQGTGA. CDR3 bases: TGTGCCAGCAGCGCCTATCCCGGGACTCAGGGCAACGGTGAGCAGTTCTTC. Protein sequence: CASSAYPGTQGNGEQFF. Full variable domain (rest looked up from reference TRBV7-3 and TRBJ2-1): GAGVSQTPSNKVTEKGKYVELRCDPISGHTALYWYRQSLGQGPEFLIYFQGTGAADDSGLPNDRFFAVRPEGSVSTLKIQRTERGDSAVYLCASSAYPGTQGNGEQFFGPGTRLTVL.

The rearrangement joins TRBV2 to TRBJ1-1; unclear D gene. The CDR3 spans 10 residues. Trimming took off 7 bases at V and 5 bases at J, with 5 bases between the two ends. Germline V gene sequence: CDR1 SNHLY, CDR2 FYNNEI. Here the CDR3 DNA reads TGTGCCAGCATGCGGACTGAAGCTTTCTTT. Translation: CASMRTEAFF.

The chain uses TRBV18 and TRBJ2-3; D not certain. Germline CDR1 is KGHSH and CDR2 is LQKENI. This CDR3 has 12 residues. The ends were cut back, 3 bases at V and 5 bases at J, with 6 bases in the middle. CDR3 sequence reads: CASSPNQDTQYF. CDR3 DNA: TGTGCCAGCTCACCTAATCAAGATACGCAGTATTTT.

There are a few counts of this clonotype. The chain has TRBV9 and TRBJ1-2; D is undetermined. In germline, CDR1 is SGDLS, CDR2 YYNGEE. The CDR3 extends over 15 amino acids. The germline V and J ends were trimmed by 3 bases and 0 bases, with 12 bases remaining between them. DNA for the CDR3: TGTGCCAGCAGCGCCCTCCCGGAAGCTAACTATGGCTACACCTTC. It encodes CASSALPEANYGYTF.

The DNA for the CDR3 is TGCGCCAGCGGGGAATGGGACAGGGGGGACGAGCAGTACTTC. Translating it yields CASGEWDRGDEQYF. The chain is built from TRBV5-1 and TRBJ2-7; 11 bases match TRBD1. Germline V gives CDR1 SGHRS, CDR2 YFSETQ. The CDR3 runs 14 residues. V was clipped by 7 bases and J by 5 bases; unmatched bases: 8.

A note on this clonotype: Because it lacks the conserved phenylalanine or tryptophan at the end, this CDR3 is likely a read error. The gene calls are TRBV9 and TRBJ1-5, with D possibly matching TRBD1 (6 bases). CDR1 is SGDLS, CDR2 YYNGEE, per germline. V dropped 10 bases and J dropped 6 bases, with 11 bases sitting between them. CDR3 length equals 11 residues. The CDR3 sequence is CAEGGFQPQHS. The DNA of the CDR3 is TGTGCCGAGGGGGGGTTTCAGCCCCAGCATTCT.

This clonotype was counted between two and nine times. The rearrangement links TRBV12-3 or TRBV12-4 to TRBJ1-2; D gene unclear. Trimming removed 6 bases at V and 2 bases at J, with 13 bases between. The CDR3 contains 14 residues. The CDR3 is CASSLGRINYGYTF. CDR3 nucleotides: TGTGCCAGCAGCCTTGGACGGATAAACTATGGCTACACCTTC.

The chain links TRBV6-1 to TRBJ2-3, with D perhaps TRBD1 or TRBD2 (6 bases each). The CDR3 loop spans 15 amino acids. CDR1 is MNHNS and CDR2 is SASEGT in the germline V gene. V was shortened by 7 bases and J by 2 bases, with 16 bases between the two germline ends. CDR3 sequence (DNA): TGTGCCAGCACCTTGTTAAGGGGGGCCACAGATACGCAGTATTTT. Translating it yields CASTLLRGATDTQYF.